This T cell receptor (beta chain) stems from a study of blood T cell repertoires in COVID-19. Study overall: Specimens from acute and convalescent COVID-19 originated in the United States, Italy and Spain. T cells, B-cell-depleted T cells, or PBMCs provided the cDNA or gDNA that served as material.

This CDR3 has 14 residues. V gave up 2 bases and J gave up 3 bases, with 11 bases separating them. The germline V gene has CDR1 SGHTA and CDR2 FQGNSA. Per the original data handling: How many nucleated cells were present was estimated from reference gene primer amplification. This table comes from immunoSEQ multiplex PCR, and its TCRdb copy is limited to in-frame clones, with some not included. V, J and clone size are those of that table, while D and trimming were read from the DNA. The sample has 50,000 to 65,000 clones, 80% to 95% seen once. Sequencing input: peripheral blood. The chain employs TRBV7-2 and TRBJ2-7, with a tentative D call TRBD2 (6 bases). The origin of this receptor is a human donor in a cohort sampled during active COVID-19. This CDR3 is CASSLKGLDYEQYF. The DNA of the CDR3 is TGTGCCAGCAGCTTAAAGGGACTGGACTACGAGCAGTACTTC. The variable domain in full, completed from reference TRBV7-2 and TRBJ2-7, reads GAGVSQSPSNKVTEKGKDVELRCDPISGHTALYWYRQSLGQGLEFLIYFQGNSAPDKSGLPSDRFSAERTGGSVSTLTIQRTQQEDSAVYLCASSLKGLDYEQYFGPGTRLTVT.